This T cell receptor (beta chain) emerged from a study of early T cells in non-severe SARS-CoV-2 infection. Study as a whole: Unsorted whole-blood RNA was sequenced in bulk, leaving chains unpaired. Study conclusions and caveats: In VDJdb matching, anti-spike CD8 responses were favored while private and CD4 specificities went missing.

Individual cDNA molecules received unique molecular identifiers during library preparation. TCRdb fed the 5' RACE reads into MiXCR, producing one record per CDR3 protein. This repertoire shows about 90,000 distinct CDR3 sequences, about an eighth found once; its top ten account for 4.4%. A note on this clonotype: Its specificity is unknown.

CDR3 length equals 13 residues. The germline V gene encodes CDR1 SGHAT and CDR2 FQNNGV. Trimming cost V 4 bases and J 4 bases, with 9 bases left between them. The sequences come from whole blood, collected at baseline. This TCR derives from an adult who was a healthcare worker with PCR-confirmed SARS-CoV-2 infection or an uninfected control (not recorded which). This sequence joins TRBV11-2 and TRBJ2-3, with a possible D match to TRBD2 (5 bases). For the CDR3, the DNA is TGTGCCAGCAGCTCGGGCGGGCCAGATACGCAGTATTTT. The encoded protein is CASSSGGPDTQYF.